Below are 15 T cell receptor beta chains sequenced from a single sample in a study of human T cells and chemical hapten exposure. TCRdb ran MiXCR on the RACE reads and lists one entry per CDR3 protein. The sample lists nearly 350,000 distinct CDR3 sequences, around 7% occurring once. The sample's time point: patch test 1, 2 weeks after DPC sensitization. This sample's treatment: therapeutic diphenylcyclopropenone sensitization with weekly scalp DPC. Sequencing used whole blood, obtained in connection with sensitization to the hapten diphenylcyclopropenone (DPC). Receptors were obtained from a woman in her late teens or twenties with alopecia areata. Some clones in this sample may be carry-over from other donors' samples.

This chain's CDR3 is CASSPRGSGRSDNSPLHF. CDR3 nucleotide sequence: TGTGCCAGCTCACCACGAGGGTCGGGGCGTAGCGATAATTCACCCCTCCACTTT. The genes are TRBV18 and TRBJ1-6, with D maybe TRBD1 (5 bases). V was pared by 1 base and J by 5 bases, with 18 bases between. In germline, CDR1 is KGHSH, CDR2 LQKENI. The CDR3 covers 18 residues.

The chain couples TRBV10-3 to TRBJ2-3; a weak D match, TRBD1 (6 bases). The CDR3 has 11 amino acids. Germline V gene lookup returns CDR1 ENHRY and CDR2 SYGVKD. Trimming left V 6 bases short and J 5 bases short, with 6 bases between. The chain's CDR3 is CAIRGGDTQYF. The CDR3 bases are TGTGCCATCAGAGGGGGAGATACGCAGTATTTT.

The chain recombines TRBV12-3 or TRBV12-4 with TRBJ1-5; no firm D call. Trimming removed 1 base from V and 0 bases from J, with 4 bases in between. The CDR3 runs 14 residues. This chain's CDR3 is CASSLGLSNQPQHF. CDR3 coding DNA: TGTGCCAGCAGTTTAGGGCTTAGCAATCAGCCCCAGCATTTT.

This clonotype was counted ten times or more. J is TRBJ1-6 and V is TRBV6-5, with TRBD1 matching 8 bases. Germline V gene sequence: CDR1 MNHEY, CDR2 SVGAGI. CDR3 length equals 16 residues. J lost 10 bases, V lost 0 bases, and 8 bases had no gene match. The CDR3 sequence is CASSYSSQGASSPLHF. CDR3 coding DNA: TGTGCCAGCAGTTACTCGAGTCAGGGGGCAAGCTCACCCCTCCACTTT.

The table lists this clonotype with a few counts. This chain links TRBV4-2 with TRBJ1-5; 7 nucleotides agree with TRBD1. The germline CDR1 and CDR2 sequences are LGHNA and YNFKEQ. V lost 0 bases and J lost 9; bases outside the gene matches: 5. The CDR3 consists of 14 residues. The CDR3 spells CASSQEDRLTPQHF. The CDR3 DNA is TGTGCCAGCAGCCAAGAGGACAGGCTTACGCCCCAGCATTTT.

The table lists this clonotype with a few counts. CDR3 in DNA: TGCGCCAGCAGCCAAGATCGGGGGGAGGCCCAAGAGACCCAGTACTTC. Its translation is CASSQDRGEAQETQYF. The rearrangement links TRBV4-3 to TRBJ2-5; 7 bases agree with TRBD2. Per the germline V gene, CDR1 is LGHNA and CDR2 is YSLEER. The CDR3 covers 16 residues. The trim removed 0 bases at V and 1 base at J, leaving 5 bases unmatched.

V and J are TRBV18 and TRBJ2-5; 8 positions match TRBD2. The V and J ends lost 2 bases and 2 bases, in that order; junction bases with no gene match: 7. Germline CDR1 KGHSH, CDR2 LQKENI. The CDR3 totals 16 residues. CDR3 loop: CASSPMSGGLQETQYF. DNA for the CDR3: TGTGCCAGCTCACCAATGAGCGGGGGACTTCAAGAGACCCAGTACTTC.

The V and J genes are TRBV28 and TRBJ2-1; 7 bases align to TRBD1. This CDR3 comprises 15 residues. The ends lost 4 bases at V and 2 bases at J; junction bases unmatched: 5. The germline V gene encodes CDR1 MDHEN and CDR2 SYDVKM. Here the CDR3 DNA reads TGTGCCAGCAGTTCCGACAGGGACCCCTACAATGAGCAGTTCTTC. Translation: CASSSDRDPYNEQFF. Full variable domain (outside the CDR3, taken from reference TRBV28 and TRBJ2-1): DVKVTQSSRYLVKRTGEKVFLECVQDMDHENMFWYRQDPGLGLRLIYFSYDVKMKEKGDIPEGYSVSREKKERFSLILESASTNQTSMYLCASSSDRDPYNEQFFGPGTRLTVL.

There are a few counts of this clonotype. The gene calls are TRBV3-1 and TRBJ2-7; D uncertain. CDR1 LGHDT and CDR2 YNNKEL come from the germline V gene (reference sequence). Trimming cost V 3 bases and J 6 bases, with 6 bases left between them. There are 11 residues in the CDR3. CDR3 coding DNA: TGTGCCAGCAGCCAGCCGGTCGAGCAGTACTTC. Protein: CASSQPVEQYF.

The V gene is TRBV20-1, the J gene TRBJ2-1; 8 nucleotides agree with TRBD2. The CDR3 is 15 amino acids. V was pared by 1 base and J by 2 bases, with 4 bases of the junction left unmatched. The germline V gene has CDR1 DFQATT and CDR2 SNEGSKA (reference sequence). The CDR3 coding sequence is TGCAGTGCTAGAGTTGCGGGGGGCACCTACAATGAGCAGTTCTTC. The encoded protein is CSARVAGGTYNEQFF.

V usage is TRBV28 and J usage is TRBJ2-1; D is unresolved. This CDR3 has 14 residues. Germline V lookup: CDR1 MDHEN, CDR2 SYDVKM. Trimming left V 6 bases short and J 8 bases short, with 17 bases between. CDR3 protein: CASSSPPGLHEQFF. CDR3 in DNA: TGTGCCAGCAGCTCCCCCCCCGGCTTGCATGAGCAGTTCTTC.

The gene calls are TRBV7-6 and TRBJ2-2; D unresolved. The CDR3 consists of 14 residues. CDR1 SGHVS and CDR2 FNYEAQ come from the germline V gene. V lost 3 bases and J lost 6, with 11 bases in between. CDR3 sequence (DNA): TGTGCCAGCAGCTTCGCCTTCAAGGCCGGGGAGCTGTTTTTT. Amino acids: CASSFAFKAGELFF. Looking up the rest from reference TRBV7-6 and TRBJ2-2 gives the full variable domain: GAGVSQSPRYKVTKRGQDVALRCDPISGHVSLYWYRQALGQGPEFLTYFNYEAQQDKSGLPNDRFSAERPEGSISTLTIQRTEQRDSAMYRCASSFAFKAGELFFGEGSRLTVL.

This clonotype was counted ten times or more. The chain recombines TRBV6-5 with TRBJ1-2; TRBD1 is a possible D gene (6 bases). The CDR3 consists of 15 residues. Trimming stripped 2 bases from V and 4 bases from J, with 14 bases between. Germline-derived CDR1 and CDR2 are MNHEY and SVGAGI. CDR3 coding DNA: TGTGCCAGCAGTTACGGGTTTGGGGACATCTATGGCTACACCTTC. Residues: CASSYGFGDIYGYTF.

This clonotype appeared a few times. The chain combines TRBV4-1 with TRBJ1-2; TRBD1 might be the D (5 bases). CDR3 size: 16 residues. The germline V gene has CDR1 MGHRA and CDR2 YSYEKL. V lost 3 bases to trimming and J lost 3 bases, with 17 bases between them. Here the CDR3 DNA reads TGCGCCAGCAGCCAGCCAGAACAGGAGGCCTACTATGGCTACACCTTC. This translates into CASSQPEQEAYYGYTF.

The rearrangement links TRBV29-1 to TRBJ2-3; D might be TRBD2 (6 bases). The germline CDR1 and CDR2 sequences are SQVTM and ANQGSEA. This CDR3 spans 15 amino acids. V was clipped by 7 bases and J by 0 bases, with 17 bases between them. CDR3 DNA sequence: TGCAGCGCCCATCTAGCGCAAACTAGCACAGATACGCAGTATTTT. Its protein product is CSAHLAQTSTDTQYF.